The rows below give T cell receptor beta chains drawn from one sample of a study of T cells in Graves' hyperthyroidism and ophthalmopathy. One entry per CDR3 protein, called by TCRdb with MiXCR from the multiplex PCR reads. The data contain about 380,000 distinct CDR3 sequences, around 15% of them singletons. Sample: blood. Receptors were obtained from a woman between 25 and 40 years old with Graves' ophthalmopathy. Each CDR3 is given with its conserved first and last residue. Each record gives: J gene, D gene, V gene, clone size, CDR3 protein, CDR3 DNA. The D gene is left open where the match is weak. Clone size is not always given. Where it is, it says once, few, many or a class for expanded clones.

TRBJ1-2,NA,TRBV6-1,many,CASSLNRGVYGYTF,TGTGCCAGCAGTCTAAACCGCGGGGTCTATGGCTACACCTTC
TRBJ1-2,NA,TRBV2,many,CASSANTANYGYTF,TGTGCCAGCAGTGCTAACACTGCTAACTATGGCTACACCTTC
TRBJ2-7,NA,TRBV27,many,CASSLFPSGSYEQYF,TGTGCCAGCAGTTTATTTCCCTCCGGGTCCTACGAGCAGTACTTC
TRBJ2-1,TRBD1,TRBV6-6,many,CASSYTGTGGLNEQFF,TGTGCCAGCAGTTACACCGGGACAGGGGGACTAAATGAGCAGTTCTTC
TRBJ1-5,NA,TRBV2,many,CASSEEQVQPQHF,TGTGCCAGCAGTGAAGAACAGGTACAGCCCCAGCATTTT
TRBJ1-5,NA,TRBV3-1,many,CASSHGRYSNQPQHF,TGTGCCAGCAGCCATGGGCGGTATAGCAATCAGCCCCAGCATTTT
TRBJ2-2,NA,TRBV13,many,CASSNLGRTGELFF,TGTGCCAGCAGCAACCTGGGGAGAACCGGGGAGCTGTTTTTT
TRBJ1-2,NA,TRBV7-9,many,CASSSSRETNYGYTF,TGTGCCAGCAGCTCATCGCGGGAGACTAACTATGGCTACACCTTC
TRBJ2-7,NA,TRBV2,many,CAIYIRGSVSNEQYF,TGTGCCATCTACATCCGGGGGTCAGTCAGCAACGAGCAGTACTTC
TRBJ1-5,NA,TRBV7-2,many,CASSLVGGSNQPQHF,TGTGCCAGCAGCTTAGTCGGGGGGAGCAATCAGCCCCAGCATTTT
TRBJ1-2,NA,TRBV3-1,many,CASSLRGIYGYTF,TGTGCCAGCAGCCTGCGGGGTATCTATGGCTACACCTTC
TRBJ2-3,TRBD2,TRBV20-1,many,CSARDLAGTDTQYF,TGCAGTGCTAGAGATCTAGCGGGCACAGATACGCAGTATTTT
TRBJ2-1,TRBD1,TRBV4-2,few,CASSYGQGTLDEQFF,TGTGCCAGCAGCTACGGACAGGGTACTCTAGATGAGCAGTTCTTC
TRBJ2-3,NA,TRBV4-1,many,CASSQVLTDTQYF,TGCGCCAGCAGCCAAGTCCTCACAGATACGCAGTATTTT
TRBJ1-1,NA,TRBV12-3/TRBV12-4,many,CASTGYGTENTEAFF,TGTGCCAGCACCGGGTATGGGACGGAGAACACTGAAGCTTTCTTT
TRBJ2-3,TRBD2,TRBV7-7,NA,CASSPTGLELGDTQYF,TGTGCTAGCAGCCCGACGGGACTAGAACTTGGGGATACGCAGTATTTT
TRBJ2-7,TRBD1,TRBV10-3,many,CAIRRQGGGYEQYF,TGTGCCATCAGAAGACAGGGTGGGGGCTACGAGCAGTACTTC
TRBJ1-5,NA,TRBV20-1,many,CSARGGSQPQHF,TGCAGTGCTAGAGGAGGTAGTCAGCCCCAGCATTTT
TRBJ1-5,NA,TRBV20-1,few,CSAREWSASNQPQHF,TGCAGTGCTAGAGAGTGGAGCGCTAGCAATCAGCCCCAGCATTTT
TRBJ1-6,TRBD1,TRBV7-2,NA,CASRDLGTGYNSLLHF,TGTGCCAGCAGGGATCTCGGGACAGGCTATAATTCACTCCTCCACTTT
TRBJ2-7,NA,TRBV3-1,many,CASSQVDSGEQYF,TGTGCCAGCAGCCAAGTTGACTCGGGGGAGCAGTACTTC
TRBJ2-2,TRBD2,TRBV24-1,few,CATSDWASGGLTGELFF,TGTGCCACCAGTGATTGGGCTAGCGGGGGCCTCACCGGGGAGCTGTTTTTT
TRBJ2-7,TRBD1,TRBV6-5,many,CASSYGTGGAEQYF,TGTGCCAGCAGTTACGGGACAGGGGGCGCCGAGCAGTACTTC
TRBJ2-5,TRBD1,TRBV28,once,CASSLPWTGIETQYF,TGTGCCAGCAGTCTACCCTGGACAGGGATTGAGACCCAGTACTTC
TRBJ2-5,TRBD2,TRBV29-1,few,CSGGLVETQYF,TGCAGCGGGGGACTAGTGGAGACCCAGTACTTC
TRBJ1-1,TRBD1,TRBV6-1,many,CASTPHRGQQTEAFF,TGTGCCAGCACCCCTCACAGGGGTCAACAAACTGAAGCTTTCTTT
TRBJ2-3,TRBD2,TRBV20-1,many,CSVAGGSVGTDTQYF,TGCAGTGTTGCGGGGGGTTCGGTGGGCACAGATACGCAGTATTTT